This T cell receptor (beta chain) was observed in a study of cytomegalovirus exposure and HLA in healthy donors. Points on this clone: The antigen remains unidentified.

Findings and caveats of the study: A later analysis showed that HLA-associated TCR beta chains had undergone more clonal expansion than equally common others. The study listed approximately 160 cytomegalovirus-associated TCR beta chains.

PCR was performed using 60 Vbeta and 13 Jbeta primers. Only in-frame clones appear in the TCRdb table, and some are missing; sequencing was by immunoSEQ multiplex PCR. This sample's table has 150,000 or so clones. Germline V lookup: CDR1 SGHTS, CDR2 YDEGEE. The V and J ends lost 2 bases and 8 bases respectively, with 13 bases between them. The CDR3 length is 14 residues. The J gene is TRBJ2-2, the V gene TRBV5-8; D is perhaps TRBD2 (5 bases). Sequencing was carried out using PBMCs. The clonotype comes from a man between 18 and 29 years old in good health and CMV-seronegative. The CDR3 spells CASSFTRLPGELFF. DNA of the CDR3: TGTGCCAGCAGCTTTACTAGGCTCCCGGGGGAGCTGTTTTTT.